This entry concerns a single TCR beta chain. Antigen: not known. Germline loops: CDR1 LNHDA, CDR2 SQIVND (reference sequence). This CDR3 is built from 16 residues. Trimming shortened V by 5 bases and J by 4 bases, and 20 bases separated the two germline ends. The sample originates from a study of somatic mutations in cytotoxic T cells in rheumatoid arthritis. The wider study: Flow sorting of some V beta antibody-stained T cells reached nearly 100% purity, with V beta1+ cells also TCRB-sequenced.

Study processing details: After comparison against published virus-specific TCRB sequences, only a few of the patient CD8+ clones larger than 1% turned out to match them. Sequencing used immunoSEQ multiplex PCR; TCRdb keeps in-frame clones, though not all of them. The V and J calls and the clone size are those of that table, but D and trimming were determined from the DNA. Of approximately 15,000 clones detected, more than 70% appear once; the ten largest clones hold 11% to 15%. Positively selected by magnetic beads, CD4+ and CD8+ cells were purity-checked by flow cytometry. Findings of the study overall: Among rheumatoid arthritis patients and age-matched healthy controls, CD8+ T-cell clonality was not significantly different.

The chain couples TRBV19 to TRBJ1-2; no definite D call. The clonotype originates from an adult with rheumatoid arthritis. The sequencing input was CD8+ T cells sorted from blood. DNA for the CDR3: TGTGCCAGTAGTCTGGCAGCCCAGAGTTCGCTCTATGGCTACACCTTC. Translated: CASSLAAQSSLYGYTF.